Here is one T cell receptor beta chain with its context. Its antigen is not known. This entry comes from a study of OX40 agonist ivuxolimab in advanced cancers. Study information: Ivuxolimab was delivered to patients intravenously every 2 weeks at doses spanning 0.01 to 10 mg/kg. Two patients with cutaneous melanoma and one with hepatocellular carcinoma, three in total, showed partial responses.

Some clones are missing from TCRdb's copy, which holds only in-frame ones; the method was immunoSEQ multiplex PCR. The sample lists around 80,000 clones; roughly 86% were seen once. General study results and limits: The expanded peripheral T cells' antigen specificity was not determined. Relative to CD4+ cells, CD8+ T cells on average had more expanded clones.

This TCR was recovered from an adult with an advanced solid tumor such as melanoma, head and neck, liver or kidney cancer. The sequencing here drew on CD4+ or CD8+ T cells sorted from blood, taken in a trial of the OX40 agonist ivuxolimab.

The CDR3 nucleotides read TGTGCCAGTAGTATGGCCCAGGCCGGGGAGCTGTTTTTT. This codes for CASSMAQAGELFF. This sequence joins TRBV19 and TRBJ2-2; D unresolved. Germline-derived CDR1 and CDR2 are LNHDA and SQIVND (reference sequence). Between the trimmed V and J ends, which lost 3 bases and 6 bases, there was a span of 8 bases. This CDR3 has 13 residues.